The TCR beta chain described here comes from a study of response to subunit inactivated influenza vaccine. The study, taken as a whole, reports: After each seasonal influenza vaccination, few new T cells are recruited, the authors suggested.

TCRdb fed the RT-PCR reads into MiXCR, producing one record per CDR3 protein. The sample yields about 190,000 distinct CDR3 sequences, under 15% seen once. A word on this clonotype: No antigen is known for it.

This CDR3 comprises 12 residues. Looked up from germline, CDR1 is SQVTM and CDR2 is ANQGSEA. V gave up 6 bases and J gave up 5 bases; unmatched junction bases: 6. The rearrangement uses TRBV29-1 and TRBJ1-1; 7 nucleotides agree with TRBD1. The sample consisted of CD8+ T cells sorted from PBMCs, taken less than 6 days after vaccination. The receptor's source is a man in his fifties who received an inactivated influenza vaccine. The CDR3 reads CSVRQGGTEAFF. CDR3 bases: TGCAGCGTGAGACAGGGAGGGACTGAAGCTTTCTTT.